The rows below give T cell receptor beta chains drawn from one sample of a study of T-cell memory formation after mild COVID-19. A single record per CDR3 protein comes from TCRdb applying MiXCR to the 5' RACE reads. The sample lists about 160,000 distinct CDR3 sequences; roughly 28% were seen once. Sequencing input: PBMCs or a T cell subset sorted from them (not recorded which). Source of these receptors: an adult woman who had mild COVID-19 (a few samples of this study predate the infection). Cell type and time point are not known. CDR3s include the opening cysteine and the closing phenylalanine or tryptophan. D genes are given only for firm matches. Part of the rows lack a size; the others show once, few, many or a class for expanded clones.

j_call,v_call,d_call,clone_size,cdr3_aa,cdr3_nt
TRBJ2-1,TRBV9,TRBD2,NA,CASSVDPPGGLYNEQFF,TGTGCCAGCAGCGTAGATCCCCCGGGAGGCCTCTACAATGAGCAGTTCTTC
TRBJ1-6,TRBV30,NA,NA,CAWSLANNSPLHF,TGTGCCTGGAGCCTTGCAAATAATTCACCCCTCCACTTT
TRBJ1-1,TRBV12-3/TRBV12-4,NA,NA,CASSFTPSSATEAFF,TGTGCCAGCAGTTTTACGCCCAGCTCGGCCACTGAAGCTTTCTTT
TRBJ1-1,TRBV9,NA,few,CASSVVLNTEAFF,TGTGCCAGCAGCGTAGTCTTGAACACTGAAGCTTTCTTT
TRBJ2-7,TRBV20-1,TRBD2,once,CSARDLAGGNYEQYF,TGCAGTGCTAGAGACCTAGCGGGAGGGAACTACGAGCAGTACTTC
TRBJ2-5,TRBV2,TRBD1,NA,CASSDANRGLQETQYF,TGTGCCAGCAGTGACGCGAACAGGGGGCTTCAAGAGACCCAGTACTTC
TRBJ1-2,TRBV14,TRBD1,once,CASSPRRTGNYGYTF,TGTGCCAGCAGCCCTCGCCGGACAGGAAACTATGGCTACACCTTC
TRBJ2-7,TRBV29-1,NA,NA,CSVANLEGVPYEQYF,TGCAGCGTTGCGAATTTAGAGGGGGTCCCCTACGAGCAGTACTTC
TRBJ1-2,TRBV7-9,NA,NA,CASSTGEGTNYGYTF,TGTGCCAGCAGTACTGGGGAGGGAACTAACTATGGCTACACCTTC
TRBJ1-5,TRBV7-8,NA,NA,CASSRERSLGISNQPQHF,TGTGCCAGCAGCCGGGAGAGGAGTTTGGGAATTAGCAATCAGCCCCAGCATTTT
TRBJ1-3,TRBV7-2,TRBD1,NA,CASSLISRGPGNTIYF,TGTGCCAGCAGCTTAATAAGTAGGGGGCCTGGAAACACCATATATTTT